These T cell receptor beta chains were read from a single sample in a study of shared clonotypes between healthy human individuals. The table came from immunoSEQ multiplex PCR; TCRdb's copy has only in-frame clones and leaves some out. The sample has 470,000 or so clones; roughly 80% are singletons. The sample consisted of PBMCs. The receptors here all came from a woman between 40 and 55 years old in good health. Some clones in this sample may be carry-over from other donors' samples. Both conserved end residues are part of each CDR3. A D gene is named only where the DNA matches it firmly. Rows may omit the clone size; those that give it use once, few, many or a size class.

>TRBD2|TRBV28|TRBJ2-3|few
TGTGCCAGCAGTTTTGGCGGGGGAGATACGCAGTATTTT
CASSFGGGDTQYF
>.|TRBV2|TRBJ2-3|.
TGTGCCAGCAGGAAGGGCCCGGACGCGCAGTATTTT
CASRKGPDAQYF
>.|TRBV28|TRBJ1-5|.
TGTGCCAGCAGGCTACAGGGCTCTCGGGGGTCCCAGCATTTT
CASRLQGSRGSQHF
>.|TRBV7-9|TRBJ2-3|.
TGTGCCAGCATAACCTCAGGGAGGCCCACCACAGATACGCAGTATTTT
CASITSGRPTTDTQYF
>TRBD1|TRBV6-5|TRBJ1-2|.
TGTGCCAGCAGTTGGTCGGACAGGGTCTATGGCTACACCTTC
CASSWSDRVYGYTF
>.|TRBV27|TRBJ2-7|.
TGTGCCAGCAGTTTATCGAAGGATACGCGCTTATCCTACGAGCAGTACTTC
CASSLSKDTRLSYEQYF
>.|TRBV23-1|TRBJ1-5|.
TGCGCCAGCAGTCAATCGGCAGGGTACCGAAGCAATCAGCCCCAGCATTTT
CASSQSAGYRSNQPQHF
>.|TRBV5-1|TRBJ2-4|.
TGCGCCAGCAGCTTGGACCAGCCCAAAAACATTCAGTACTTC
CASSLDQPKNIQYF
>.|TRBV27|TRBJ2-7|.
TGTGCCAGCAGTCCCCAAAGGGGTGTAGGGAAAACCTACGAGCAGTACTTC
CASSPQRGVGKTYEQYF
>.|TRBV11-2|TRBJ1-5|.
TGTGCCAGCAGCTTACAGGGCCAGCCCCAGCATTTT
CASSLQGQPQHF
>TRBD2|TRBV29-1|TRBJ2-5|.
TGCAGCGTCGGACCGGGACTAGCGGGAGGAGAGACCCAGTACTTC
CSVGPGLAGGETQYF
>TRBD2|TRBV4-3|TRBJ2-5|.
TGCGCCAGCAGCCAAGAAGGCGGGAGGGCCCTTGGAGAGACCCAGTACTTC
CASSQEGGRALGETQYF
>.|TRBV29-1|TRBJ1-2|few
TGCAGCGTTGAACTTCCGGGCAACTATGGCTACACCTTC
CSVELPGNYGYTF
>TRBD2|TRBV29-1|TRBJ2-1|many
TGCAGCGTTGAAGAGTTCGCTAGCGGGAAAGGGGAGCAGTTCTTC
CSVEEFASGKGEQFF
>.|TRBV21-1|TRBJ2-1|.
TGTGCCAGCAGCTCTAGGACTCGGGAGGGGCCATATGAGCAGTTCTTC
CASSSRTREGPYEQFF
>TRBD1|TRBV28|TRBJ1-4|.
TGTGCCAGCAGCTTCGGACAGGGAGAGAAACTGTTTTTT
CASSFGQGEKLFF
>TRBD1|TRBV28|TRBJ1-1|.
TGTGCCAGCATAGTCACCGGACAGGGGCGGTCTGAAGCTTTCTTT
CASIVTGQGRSEAFF
>TRBD2|TRBV30|TRBJ2-1|.
TGTGCTCAGGACCGGGGACTAGTCAACAATGAGCAGTTCTTC
CAQDRGLVNNEQFF
>.|TRBV29-1|TRBJ2-1|few
TGCAGCGTTCCCCACCCCCCGGTCAATGAGCAGTTCTTC
CSVPHPPVNEQFF
>.|TRBV7-8|TRBJ1-3|.
TGTGCCAGCTCGGTATCTTTCCGCTCTGGAAACACCATATATTTT
CASSVSFRSGNTIYF
>TRBD2|TRBV2|TRBJ2-6|.
TGTGCCAGCAGGGGAGGGGAGCCCTCTGGGGCCAACGTCCTGACTTTC
CASRGGEPSGANVLTF
>.|TRBV5-4|TRBJ2-2|.
TGTGCCAGCAGCTCGCCGACTGTCACCGGGGAGCTGTTTTTT
CASSSPTVTGELFF
>TRBD1|TRBV5-5|TRBJ1-1|.
TGTGCCAGCAGCCTTCAGGGGGAGAGCACTGAAGCTTTCTTT
CASSLQGESTEAFF
>TRBD1|TRBV7-9|TRBJ2-7|once
TGTGCCAGCAGCTTAACAGGACAGGGGTGGTACGAGCAGTACTTC
CASSLTGQGWYEQYF
>.|TRBV14|TRBJ2-2|.
TGTGCCAGCAGCCATGCGAGCGCCGGGGAGCTGTTTTTT
CASSHASAGELFF
>.|TRBV10-3|TRBJ1-1|.
TGTGCCAGTTCGCAGATGAACACTGAAGCTTTCTTT
CASSQMNTEAFF
>.|TRBV28|TRBJ2-1|.
TGTGCCAGCAGTTTATGGCAAAGCTCCTACAATGAGCAGTTCTTC
CASSLWQSSYNEQFF
>TRBD2|TRBV28|TRBJ2-7|.
TGTGCCAGCAGTTCGCCAAGACTAGCGGGGGTCTACGAGCAGTACTTC
CASSSPRLAGVYEQYF
>.|TRBV5-1|TRBJ2-5|.
TGCGCCAGCAGCCCCACCCCCTCCCTCAGCAGGGAAGAGACCCAGTACTTC
CASSPTPSLSREETQYF
>TRBD2|TRBV6-1|TRBJ2-7|.
TGTGCCAGCAGTGAATGGCCGGGACTAGATTACGAGCAGTACTTC
CASSEWPGLDYEQYF